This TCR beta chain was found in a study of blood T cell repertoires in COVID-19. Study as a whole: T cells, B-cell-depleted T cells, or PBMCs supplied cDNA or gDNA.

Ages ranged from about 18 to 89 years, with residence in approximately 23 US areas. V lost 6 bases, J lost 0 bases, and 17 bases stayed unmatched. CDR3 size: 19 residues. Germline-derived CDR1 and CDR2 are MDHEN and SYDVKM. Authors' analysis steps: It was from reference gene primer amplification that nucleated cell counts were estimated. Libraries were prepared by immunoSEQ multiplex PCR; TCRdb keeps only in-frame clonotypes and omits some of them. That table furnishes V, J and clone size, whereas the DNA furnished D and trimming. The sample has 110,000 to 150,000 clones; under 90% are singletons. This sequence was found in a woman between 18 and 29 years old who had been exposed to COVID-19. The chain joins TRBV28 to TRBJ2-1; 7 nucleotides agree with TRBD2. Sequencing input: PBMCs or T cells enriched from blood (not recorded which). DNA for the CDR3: TGTGCCAGCAGGATATTGGGAGGGCTACTATCCCTCTCCTACAATGAGCAGTTCTTC. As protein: CASRILGGLLSLSYNEQFF.